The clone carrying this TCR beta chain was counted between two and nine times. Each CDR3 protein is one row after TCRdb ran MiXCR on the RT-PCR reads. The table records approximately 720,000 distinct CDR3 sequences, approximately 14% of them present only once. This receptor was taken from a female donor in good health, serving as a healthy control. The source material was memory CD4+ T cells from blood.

Written as DNA, the CDR3 is TGTGCCAGCAGCACACAGGAGGGGGACACTGAAGCTTTCTTT. Translation: CASSTQEGDTEAFF. The chain uses TRBV7-3 and TRBJ1-1; a weak D match, TRBD1 (6 bases). The CDR3 runs to 14 residues. CDR1 is SGHTA, CDR2 FQGTGA, per germline. V was shortened by 5 bases and J by 3 bases, with 13 bases between the two germline ends. The whole variable domain, remainder taken from reference TRBV7-3 and TRBJ1-1, is GAGVSQTPSNKVTEKGKYVELRCDPISGHTALYWYRQSLGQGPEFLIYFQGTGAADDSGLPNDRFFAVRPEGSVSTLKIQRTERGDSAVYLCASSTQEGDTEAFFGQGTRLTVV.